Listed below are T cell receptor beta chains from one sample, sequenced in a study of cytomegalovirus exposure and HLA in healthy donors. The data were produced by immunoSEQ multiplex PCR, yet TCRdb's version contains in-frame clones alone and is incomplete. The sample table includes about 140,000 clones. Sequencing used PBMCs. The source is a woman aged 18-29 years in good health and CMV-seronegative. The CDR3 runs from the conserved cysteine through the conserved F or W. The D gene is left open where the match is weak.

J: TRBJ2-1
V: TRBV10-3
D: NA
DNA: TGTGCCATCAGTGAGTCTCGGACAGACCATAGGTTCTTC
CDR3: CAISESRTDHRFF

J: TRBJ2-7
V: TRBV21-1
D: NA
DNA: TGTGCCAGCAGCGACAAGGGACAGGTGGGGTCCTACGAGCAGTACTTC
CDR3: CASSDKGQVGSYEQYF

J: TRBJ1-6
V: TRBV6-1
D: NA
DNA: TGTGCCAGCAGTGAAGGGCGGAATAATAATTCACCCCTCCACTTT
CDR3: CASSEGRNNNSPLHF

J: TRBJ1-2
V: TRBV6-1
D: TRBD1
DNA: TGTGCCACCGAAGACAGGGACCAAAGGAGCTACACCTTC
CDR3: CATEDRDQRSYTF

J: TRBJ2-2
V: TRBV19
D: TRBD1
DNA: TGTGCCAGTAGTTGGACAGGGGACACCGGGGAGCTGTTTTTT
CDR3: CASSWTGDTGELFF

J: TRBJ2-6
V: TRBV5-4
D: NA
DNA: TGTGCCAGCAGCTTGGGTTGGGGAGCTGGGGCCAACGTCCTGACTTTC
CDR3: CASSLGWGAGANVLTF

J: TRBJ2-6
V: TRBV13
D: NA
DNA: TGTGCCAGCAGCGGGGGGACGCAGGGGGCCAACGTCCTGACTTTC
CDR3: CASSGGTQGANVLTF

J: TRBJ2-3
V: TRBV7-2
D: NA
DNA: TGTGCCAGCAGCTCCGACTCCTCTGGTGCAGGGCCCACAGATACGCAGTATTTT
CDR3: CASSSDSSGAGPTDTQYF

J: TRBJ2-3
V: TRBV30
D: TRBD2
DNA: TGTGCCTGGACTAGCGGGATCACAGATACGCAGTATTTT
CDR3: CAWTSGITDTQYF

J: TRBJ2-1
V: TRBV6-1
D: TRBD1
DNA: TGTGCCAGCAAAGGGTGGACAGGGGAGCAGTTCTTC
CDR3: CASKGWTGEQFF

J: TRBJ1-1
V: TRBV10-1
D: NA
DNA: TGCGCCAGCGCCCCATCAGGGGTGGGCACTGAAGCTTTCTTT
CDR3: CASAPSGVGTEAFF

J: TRBJ2-7
V: TRBV11-1
D: NA
DNA: TGTGCCAGCAGCTTAGGTGCAGGGGACGAGCAGTACTTC
CDR3: CASSLGAGDEQYF